This T cell receptor beta chain was identified during a study of T cell changes during pregnancy in multiple sclerosis. TCRdb's table, derived via immunoSEQ multiplex PCR, lists solely in-frame clones and lacks some. The table lists just over 65,000 clones, less than 95% of them singletons. The CDR3 is 14 amino acids. V gave up 3 bases and J gave up 7 bases; unmatched junction bases: 6. Germline V CDR1 and CDR2: KGHSH, LQKENI. This sequence was found in a female donor with multiple sclerosis, enrolled in a pregnancy study. The sample here was peripheral blood, taken in the second trimester of pregnancy. The V gene is TRBV18, the J gene TRBJ1-5; 7 nucleotides match TRBD1. CDR3 sequence (DNA): TGTGCCAGCTCACCTCAGGGGGAACAACAGCCCCAGCATTTT. This codes for CASSPQGEQQPQHF.